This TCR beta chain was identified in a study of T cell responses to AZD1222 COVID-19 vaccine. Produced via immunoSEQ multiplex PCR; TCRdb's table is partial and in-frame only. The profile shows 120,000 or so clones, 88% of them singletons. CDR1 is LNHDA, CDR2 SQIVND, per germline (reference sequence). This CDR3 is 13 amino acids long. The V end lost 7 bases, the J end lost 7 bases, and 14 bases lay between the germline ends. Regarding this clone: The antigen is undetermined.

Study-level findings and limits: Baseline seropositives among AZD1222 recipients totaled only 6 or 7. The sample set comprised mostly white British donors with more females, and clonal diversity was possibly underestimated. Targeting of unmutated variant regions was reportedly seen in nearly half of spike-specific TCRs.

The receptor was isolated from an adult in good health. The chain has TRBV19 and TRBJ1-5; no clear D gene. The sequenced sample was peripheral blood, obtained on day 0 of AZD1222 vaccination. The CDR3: CASTYQGFQPQHF. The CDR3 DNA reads TGTGCCAGTACCTATCAAGGGTTCCAGCCCCAGCATTTT.